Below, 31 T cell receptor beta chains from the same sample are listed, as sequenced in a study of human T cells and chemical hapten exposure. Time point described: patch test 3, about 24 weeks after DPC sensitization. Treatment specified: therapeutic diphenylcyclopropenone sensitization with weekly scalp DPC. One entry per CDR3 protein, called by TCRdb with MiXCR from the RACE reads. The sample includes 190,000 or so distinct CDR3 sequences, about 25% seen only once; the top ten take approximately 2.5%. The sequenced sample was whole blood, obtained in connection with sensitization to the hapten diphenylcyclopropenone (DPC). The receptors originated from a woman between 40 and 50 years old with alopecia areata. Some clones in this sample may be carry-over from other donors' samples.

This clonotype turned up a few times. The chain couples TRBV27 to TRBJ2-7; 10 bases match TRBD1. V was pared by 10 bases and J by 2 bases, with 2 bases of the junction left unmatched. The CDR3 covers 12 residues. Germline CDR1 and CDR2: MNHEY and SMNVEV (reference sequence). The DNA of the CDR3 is TGTGCCATCGGACAGGGGGCCTACGAGCAGTACTTC. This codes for CAIGQGAYEQYF.

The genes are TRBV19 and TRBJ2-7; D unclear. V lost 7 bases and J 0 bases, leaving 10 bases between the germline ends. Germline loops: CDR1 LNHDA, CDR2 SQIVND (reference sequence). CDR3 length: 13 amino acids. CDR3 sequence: CASKEGRSYEQYF. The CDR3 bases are TGTGCCAGTAAGGAAGGTCGCTCCTACGAGCAGTACTTC.

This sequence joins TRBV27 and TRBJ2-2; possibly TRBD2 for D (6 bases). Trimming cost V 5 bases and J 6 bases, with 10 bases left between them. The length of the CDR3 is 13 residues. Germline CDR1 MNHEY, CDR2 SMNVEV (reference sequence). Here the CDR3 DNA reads TGTGCCAGCAGTACGGGAGAGGCCGGGGAGCTGTTTTTT. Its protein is CASSTGEAGELFF.

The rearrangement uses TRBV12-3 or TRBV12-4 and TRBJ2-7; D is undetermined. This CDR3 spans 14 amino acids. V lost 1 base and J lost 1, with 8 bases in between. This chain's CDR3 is CASSLGFQSYEQYF. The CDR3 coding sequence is TGTGCCAGCAGTTTAGGGTTCCAGTCCTACGAGCAGTACTTC.

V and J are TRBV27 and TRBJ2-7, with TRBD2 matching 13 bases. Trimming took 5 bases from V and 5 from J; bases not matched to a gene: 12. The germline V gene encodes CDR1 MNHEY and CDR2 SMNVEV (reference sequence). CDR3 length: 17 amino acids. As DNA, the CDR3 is TGTGCCAGCAGTCCCCAGTTTCCGGGACTAGCGGGAAACGAGCAGTACTTC. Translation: CASSPQFPGLAGNEQYF.

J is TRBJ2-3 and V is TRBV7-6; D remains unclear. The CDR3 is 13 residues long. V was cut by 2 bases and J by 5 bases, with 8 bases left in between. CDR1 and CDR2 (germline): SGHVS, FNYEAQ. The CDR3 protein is CASSLSWRDTQYF. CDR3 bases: TGTGCCAGCAGCTTAAGCTGGCGAGATACGCAGTATTTT.

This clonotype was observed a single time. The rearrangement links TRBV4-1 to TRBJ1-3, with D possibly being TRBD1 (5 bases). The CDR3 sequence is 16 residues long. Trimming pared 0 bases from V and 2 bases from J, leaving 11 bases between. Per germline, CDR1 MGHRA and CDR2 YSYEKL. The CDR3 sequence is CASSQEGLGAGNTIYF. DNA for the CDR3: TGCGCCAGCAGCCAAGAGGGATTGGGGGCTGGAAACACCATATATTTT.

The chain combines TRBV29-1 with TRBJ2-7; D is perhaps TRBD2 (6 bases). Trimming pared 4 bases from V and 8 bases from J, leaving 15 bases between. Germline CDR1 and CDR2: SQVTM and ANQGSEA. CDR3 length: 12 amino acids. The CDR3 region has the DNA TGCAGCGTTGCGGGAGATAGCCCGCAGCAGTACTTC. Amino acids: CSVAGDSPQQYF.

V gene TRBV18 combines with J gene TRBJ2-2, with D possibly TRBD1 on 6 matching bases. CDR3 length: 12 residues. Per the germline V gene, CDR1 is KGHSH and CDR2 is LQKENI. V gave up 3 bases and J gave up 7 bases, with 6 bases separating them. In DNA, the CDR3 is TGTGCCAGCTCACCGGACAGCGGGGAGCTGTTTTTT. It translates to CASSPDSGELFF.

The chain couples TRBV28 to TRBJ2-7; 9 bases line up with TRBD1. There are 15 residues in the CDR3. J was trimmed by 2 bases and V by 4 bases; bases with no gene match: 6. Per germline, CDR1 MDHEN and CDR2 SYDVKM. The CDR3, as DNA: TGTGCCAGCAGTTCGGCCGGGACAGGGACCTACGAGCAGTACTTC. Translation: CASSSAGTGTYEQYF.

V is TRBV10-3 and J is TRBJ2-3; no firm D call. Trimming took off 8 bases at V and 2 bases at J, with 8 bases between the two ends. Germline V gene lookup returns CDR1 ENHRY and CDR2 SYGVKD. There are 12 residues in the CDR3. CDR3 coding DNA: TGTGCCATCCAGAGTGCCACAGATACGCAGTATTTT. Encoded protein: CAIQSATDTQYF.

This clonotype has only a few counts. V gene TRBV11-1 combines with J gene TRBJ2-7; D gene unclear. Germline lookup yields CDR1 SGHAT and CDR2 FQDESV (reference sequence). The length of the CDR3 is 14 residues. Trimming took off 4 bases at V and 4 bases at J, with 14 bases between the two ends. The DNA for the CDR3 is TGTGCCAGCAGCTCTGGCGTTGGTGGGTACGAGCAGTACTTC. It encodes CASSSGVGGYEQYF.

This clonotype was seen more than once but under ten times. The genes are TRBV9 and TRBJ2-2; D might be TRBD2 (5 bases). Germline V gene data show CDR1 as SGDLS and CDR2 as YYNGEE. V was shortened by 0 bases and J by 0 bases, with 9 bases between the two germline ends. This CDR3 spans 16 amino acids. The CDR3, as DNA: TGTGCCAGCAGCGTAGGAGCGGCCACGAACACCGGGGAGCTGTTTTTT. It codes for CASSVGAATNTGELFF.

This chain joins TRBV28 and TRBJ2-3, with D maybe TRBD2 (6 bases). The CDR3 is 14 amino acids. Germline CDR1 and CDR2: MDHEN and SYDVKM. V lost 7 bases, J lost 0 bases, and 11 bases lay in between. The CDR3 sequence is CASILSGSTDTQYF. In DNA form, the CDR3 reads TGTGCCAGCATCCTAAGCGGGAGCACAGATACGCAGTATTTT.

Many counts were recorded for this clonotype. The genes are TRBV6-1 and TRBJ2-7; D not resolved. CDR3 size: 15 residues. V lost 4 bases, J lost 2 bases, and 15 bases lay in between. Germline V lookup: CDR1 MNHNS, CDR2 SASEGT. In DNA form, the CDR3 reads TGTGCCAGCAGTGCTCCGGACCAACCACCCTACGAGCAGTACTTC. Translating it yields CASSAPDQPPYEQYF.

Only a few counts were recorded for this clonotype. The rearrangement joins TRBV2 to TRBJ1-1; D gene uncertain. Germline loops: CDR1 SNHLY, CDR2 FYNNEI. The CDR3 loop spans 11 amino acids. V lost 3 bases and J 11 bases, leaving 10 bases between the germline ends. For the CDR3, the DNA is TGTGCCAGCAGTGAGGCACAGTTGGCTTTCTTT. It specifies CASSEAQLAFF.

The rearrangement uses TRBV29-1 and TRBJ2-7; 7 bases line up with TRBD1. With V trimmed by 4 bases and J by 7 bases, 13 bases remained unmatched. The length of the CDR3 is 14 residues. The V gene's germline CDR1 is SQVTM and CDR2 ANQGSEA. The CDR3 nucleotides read TGCAGCGTTGTTAGTGTAGGGGGCGCGGATGAGCAGTACTTC. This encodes CSVVSVGGADEQYF.

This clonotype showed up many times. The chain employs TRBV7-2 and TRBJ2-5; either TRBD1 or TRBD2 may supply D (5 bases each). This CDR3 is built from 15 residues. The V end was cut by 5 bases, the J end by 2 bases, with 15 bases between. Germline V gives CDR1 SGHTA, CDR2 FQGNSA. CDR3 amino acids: CASSPLIGAQETQYF. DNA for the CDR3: TGTGCCAGCAGCCCACTCATCGGGGCACAAGAGACCCAGTACTTC.

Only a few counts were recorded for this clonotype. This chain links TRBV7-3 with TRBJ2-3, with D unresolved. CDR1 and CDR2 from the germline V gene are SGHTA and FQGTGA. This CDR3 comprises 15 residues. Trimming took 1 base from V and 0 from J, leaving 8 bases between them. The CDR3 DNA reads TGTGCCAGCAGCTTAATGGGTCAGAGCACAGATACGCAGTATTTT. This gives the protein CASSLMGQSTDTQYF.

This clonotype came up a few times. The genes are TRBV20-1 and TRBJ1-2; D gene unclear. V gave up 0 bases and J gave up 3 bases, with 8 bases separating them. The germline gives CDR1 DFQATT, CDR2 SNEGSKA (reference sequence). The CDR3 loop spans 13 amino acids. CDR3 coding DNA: TGCAGTGCTAGAGATGGAGGCGACTATGGCTACACCTTC. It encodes CSARDGGDYGYTF.

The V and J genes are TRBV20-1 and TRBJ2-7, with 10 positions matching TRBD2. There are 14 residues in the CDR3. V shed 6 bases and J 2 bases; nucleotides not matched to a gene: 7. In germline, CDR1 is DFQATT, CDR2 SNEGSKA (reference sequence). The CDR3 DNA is TGCAGTGCCCTAACCGGGACTAGCGCCTACGAGCAGTACTTC. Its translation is CSALTGTSAYEQYF.

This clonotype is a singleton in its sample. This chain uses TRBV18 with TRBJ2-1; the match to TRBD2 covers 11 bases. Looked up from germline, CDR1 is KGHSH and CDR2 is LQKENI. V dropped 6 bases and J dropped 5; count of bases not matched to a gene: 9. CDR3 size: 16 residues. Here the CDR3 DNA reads TGTGCCAGCTCCCCGGCTAGCGGGAGGCCCCACAATGAGCAGTTCTTC. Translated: CASSPASGRPHNEQFF.

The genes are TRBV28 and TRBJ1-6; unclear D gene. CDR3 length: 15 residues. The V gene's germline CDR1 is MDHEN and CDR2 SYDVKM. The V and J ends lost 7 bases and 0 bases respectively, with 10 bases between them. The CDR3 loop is CASNPWGSYNSPLHF. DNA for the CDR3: TGTGCCAGCAACCCATGGGGCTCCTATAATTCACCCCTCCACTTT.

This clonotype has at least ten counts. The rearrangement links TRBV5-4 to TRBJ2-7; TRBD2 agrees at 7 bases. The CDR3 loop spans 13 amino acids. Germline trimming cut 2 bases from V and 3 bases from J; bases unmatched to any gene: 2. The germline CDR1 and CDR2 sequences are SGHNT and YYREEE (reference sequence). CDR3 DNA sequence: TGTGCCAGCAGCTTAGCGGGATTCTACGAGCAGTACTTC. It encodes CASSLAGFYEQYF.

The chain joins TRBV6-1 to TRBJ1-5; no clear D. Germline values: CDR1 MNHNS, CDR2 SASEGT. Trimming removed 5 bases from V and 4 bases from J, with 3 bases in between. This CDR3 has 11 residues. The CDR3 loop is CASSLNQPQHF. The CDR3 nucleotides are TGTGCCAGCAGTCTTAATCAGCCCCAGCATTTT.

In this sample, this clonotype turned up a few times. CDR3 coding DNA: TGTGCCATCAGTGGGTCCCGGCGGGAGGGATACAATGAGCAGTTCTTC. Translation gives CAISGSRREGYNEQFF. The chain uses TRBV10-3 and TRBJ2-1, with 9 bases lining up with TRBD2. Germline lookup yields CDR1 ENHRY and CDR2 SYGVKD. J gave up 4 bases and V 4 bases, and 8 bases lay outside the gene matches. The CDR3 totals 16 residues.

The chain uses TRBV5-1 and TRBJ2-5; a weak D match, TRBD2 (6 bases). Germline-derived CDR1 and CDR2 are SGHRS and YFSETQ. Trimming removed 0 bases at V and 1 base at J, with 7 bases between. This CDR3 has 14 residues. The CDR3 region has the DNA TGCGCCAGCAGCTTGGCGGAGGGCCAAGAGACCCAGTACTTC. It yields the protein CASSLAEGQETQYF.

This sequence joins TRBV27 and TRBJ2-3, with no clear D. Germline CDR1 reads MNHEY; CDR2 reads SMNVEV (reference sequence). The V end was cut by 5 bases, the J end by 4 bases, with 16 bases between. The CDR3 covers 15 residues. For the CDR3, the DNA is TGTGCCAGCAGTCTCCTCGAAGGGCGCGCAGATACGCAGTATTTT. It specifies CASSLLEGRADTQYF.

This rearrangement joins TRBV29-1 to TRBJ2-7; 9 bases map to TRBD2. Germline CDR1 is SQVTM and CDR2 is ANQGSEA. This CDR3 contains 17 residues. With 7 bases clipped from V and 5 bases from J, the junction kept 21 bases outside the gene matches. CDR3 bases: TGCAGCGCCGTCAGAAGCGGCCGGGCGGGAGGGTGGCACGAGCAGTACTTC. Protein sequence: CSAVRSGRAGGWHEQYF.

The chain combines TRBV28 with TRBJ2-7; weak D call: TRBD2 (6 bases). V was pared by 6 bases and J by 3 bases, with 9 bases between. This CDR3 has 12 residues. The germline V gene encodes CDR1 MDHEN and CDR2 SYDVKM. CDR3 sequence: CASRGGHYEQYF. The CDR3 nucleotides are TGTGCCAGCAGGGGAGGACACTACGAGCAGTACTTC.

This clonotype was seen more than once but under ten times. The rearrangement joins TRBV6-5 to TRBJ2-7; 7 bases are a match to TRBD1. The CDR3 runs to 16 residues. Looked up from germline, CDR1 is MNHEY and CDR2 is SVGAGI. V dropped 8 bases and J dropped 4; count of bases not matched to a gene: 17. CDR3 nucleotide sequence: TGTGCCAGCGCTCGTAAATCCGGGACAGTCCTTTACGAGCAGTACTTC. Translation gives CASARKSGTVLYEQYF.